This TCR beta chain was identified during a study of blood T cell repertoires in COVID-19. Study-level background: The cDNA or gDNA used as material had been derived from T cells, B-cell-depleted T cells, or PBMCs.

In the authors' workflow: For nucleated cells, counts were estimated from reference gene primer amplification. The assay was immunoSEQ multiplex PCR, and TCRdb's table has in-frame clones only and misses some. V, J and clone size were drawn from that table, and D and trimming were deduced from the DNA. The table has approximately 210,000 clones, 80% to 90% seen once. This clone was seen just once. V shed 3 bases and J 10 bases; nucleotides not matched to a gene: 14. From germline, CDR1 is KGHSH and CDR2 LQKENI. The CDR3 spans 16 residues. This clonotype originated in a man aged 35-49 years with acute or convalescent COVID-19. The chain links TRBV18 to TRBJ1-3; 8 bases are a match to TRBD1. Input material: peripheral blood. The CDR3 DNA reads TGTGCCAGCTCACCGACCACGGCAGGGGGCTCGGGAACCATATATTTT. Its translation: CASSPTTAGGSGTIYF.